This T cell receptor (beta chain) was observed in a study of blood T cell repertoires in COVID-19. Across the study: Spain, Italy and the United States supplied samples that represented acute and convalescent COVID-19.

Across about two dozen US areas, participants ranged in age from 18 to 89 years. Cohort allocation depended upon clinical history that participants reported. The table came from immunoSEQ multiplex PCR; TCRdb's copy has only in-frame clones and leaves some out. This sample has roughly 340,000 clones; around 87% occur once, and the top ten carry around 1.9%. V lost 6 bases and J lost 8; bases outside the gene matches: 7. In germline, CDR1 is MNHEY, CDR2 SVGAGI. The CDR3 sequence is 14 residues long. This chain uses TRBV6-5 with TRBJ1-3; TRBD1 agrees at 10 bases. The source is a man in his forties or fifties in a cohort exposed to, infected with or recovered from COVID-19 (not recorded which). Sequencing used PBMCs or T cells enriched from blood (not recorded which). The CDR3 sequence is CASRPGQGRDTIYF. CDR3 in DNA: TGTGCCAGCAGACCGGGACAGGGGAGGGACACCATATATTTT.